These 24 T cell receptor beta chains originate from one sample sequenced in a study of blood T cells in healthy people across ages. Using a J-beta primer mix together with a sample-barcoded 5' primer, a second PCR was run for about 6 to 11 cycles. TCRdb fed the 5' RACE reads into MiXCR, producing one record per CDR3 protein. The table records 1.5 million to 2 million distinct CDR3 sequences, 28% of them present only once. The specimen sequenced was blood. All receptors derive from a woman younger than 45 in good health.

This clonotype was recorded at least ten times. The CDR3 loop reads CSVTLGGANVLTF. DNA for the CDR3: TGCAGCGTCACCCTAGGGGGGGCCAACGTCCTGACTTTC. The V gene is TRBV29-1, the J gene TRBJ2-6; D is undetermined. The V gene's germline CDR1 is SQVTM and CDR2 ANQGSEA. Trimming left V 6 bases short and J 4 bases short, with 10 bases between. The CDR3 totals 13 residues.

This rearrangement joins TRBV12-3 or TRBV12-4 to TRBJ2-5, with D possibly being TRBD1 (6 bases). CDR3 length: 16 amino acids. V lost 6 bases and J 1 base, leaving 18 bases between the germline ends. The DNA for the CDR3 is TGTGCCAGCAGGCCCAGGGGACGGAGTATCCAAGAGACCCAGTACTTC. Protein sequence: CASRPRGRSIQETQYF.

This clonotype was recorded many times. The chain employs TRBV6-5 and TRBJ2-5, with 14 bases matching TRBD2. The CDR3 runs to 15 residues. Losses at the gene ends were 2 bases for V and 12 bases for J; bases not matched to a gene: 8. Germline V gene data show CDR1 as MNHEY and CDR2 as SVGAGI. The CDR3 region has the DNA TGTGCCAGCAGTTACCAAGGGACTAGCGGGGGCTCTGAGTACTTC. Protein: CASSYQGTSGGSEYF.

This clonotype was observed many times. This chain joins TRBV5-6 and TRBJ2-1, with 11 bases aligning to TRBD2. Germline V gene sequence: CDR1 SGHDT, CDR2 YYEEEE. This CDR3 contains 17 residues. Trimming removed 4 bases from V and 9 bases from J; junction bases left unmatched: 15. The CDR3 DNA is TGTGCCAGCAGCCCGCCCTTTACTAGCGGGAGAGTCGGTGAGCAGTTCTTC. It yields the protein CASSPPFTSGRVGEQFF.

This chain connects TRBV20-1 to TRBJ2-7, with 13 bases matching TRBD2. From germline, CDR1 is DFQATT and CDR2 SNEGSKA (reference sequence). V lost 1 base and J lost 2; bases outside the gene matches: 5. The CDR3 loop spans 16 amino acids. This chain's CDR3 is CSARGTSGGGTYEQYF. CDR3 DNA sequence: TGCAGTGCTAGAGGGACTAGCGGGGGCGGTACCTACGAGCAGTACTTC.

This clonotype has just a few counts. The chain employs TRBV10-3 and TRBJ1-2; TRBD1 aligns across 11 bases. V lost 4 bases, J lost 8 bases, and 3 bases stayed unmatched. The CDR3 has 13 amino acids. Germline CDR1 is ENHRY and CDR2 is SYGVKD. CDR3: CAISGDRGKGYTF. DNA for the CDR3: TGTGCCATCAGTGGGGACAGGGGGAAAGGCTACACCTTC.

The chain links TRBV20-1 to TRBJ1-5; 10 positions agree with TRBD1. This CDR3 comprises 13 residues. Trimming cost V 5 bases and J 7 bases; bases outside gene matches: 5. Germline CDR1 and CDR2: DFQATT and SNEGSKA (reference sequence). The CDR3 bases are TGCAGTGCTCGCGGGGACAGGGGACAGCCCCAGCATTTT. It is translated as CSARGDRGQPQHF.

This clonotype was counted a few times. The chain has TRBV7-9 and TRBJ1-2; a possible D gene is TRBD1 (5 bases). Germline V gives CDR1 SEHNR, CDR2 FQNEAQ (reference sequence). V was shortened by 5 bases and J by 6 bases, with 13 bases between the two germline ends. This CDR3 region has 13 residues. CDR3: CASSATGLHGYTF. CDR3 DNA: TGTGCCAGCAGCGCGACGGGACTCCATGGCTACACCTTC.

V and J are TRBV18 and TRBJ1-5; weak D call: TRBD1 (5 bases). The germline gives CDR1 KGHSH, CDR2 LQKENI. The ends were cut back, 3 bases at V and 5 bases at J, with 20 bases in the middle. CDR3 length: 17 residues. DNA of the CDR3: TGTGCCAGCTCACCCCTAAGGGCCGGGGGAGGAGATCAGCCCCAGCATTTT. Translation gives CASSPLRAGGGDQPQHF.

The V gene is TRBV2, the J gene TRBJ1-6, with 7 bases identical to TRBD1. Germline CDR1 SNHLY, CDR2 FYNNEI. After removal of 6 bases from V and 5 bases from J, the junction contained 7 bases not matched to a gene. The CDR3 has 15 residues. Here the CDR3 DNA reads TGTGCCAGCAGGACAGGGTGGGCGGATAATTCACCCCTCCACTTT. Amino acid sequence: CASRTGWADNSPLHF.

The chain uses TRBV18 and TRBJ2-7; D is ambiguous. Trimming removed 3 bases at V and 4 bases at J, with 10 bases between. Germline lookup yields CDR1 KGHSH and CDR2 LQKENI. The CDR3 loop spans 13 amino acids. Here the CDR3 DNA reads TGTGCCAGCTCACCCTTCCCCGGGTACGAGCAGTACTTC. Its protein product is CASSPFPGYEQYF.

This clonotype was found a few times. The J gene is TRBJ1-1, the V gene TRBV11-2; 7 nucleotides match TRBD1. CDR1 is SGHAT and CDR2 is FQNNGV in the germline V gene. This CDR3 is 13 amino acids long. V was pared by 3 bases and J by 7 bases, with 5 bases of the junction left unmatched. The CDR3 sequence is CASSFRGEGEAFF. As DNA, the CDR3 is TGTGCCAGCAGCTTCAGGGGGGAGGGTGAAGCTTTCTTT.

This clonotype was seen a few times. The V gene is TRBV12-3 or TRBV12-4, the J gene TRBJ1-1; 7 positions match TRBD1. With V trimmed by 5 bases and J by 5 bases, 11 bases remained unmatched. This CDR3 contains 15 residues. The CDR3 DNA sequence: TGTGCCAGCAGTCCCCCAGGGGGGGCGAATACTGAAGCTTTCTTT. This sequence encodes CASSPPGGANTEAFF.

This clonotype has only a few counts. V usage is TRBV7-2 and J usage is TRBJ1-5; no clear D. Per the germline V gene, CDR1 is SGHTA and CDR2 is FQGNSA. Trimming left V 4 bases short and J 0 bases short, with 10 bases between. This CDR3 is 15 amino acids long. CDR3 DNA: TGTGCCAGCAGCTCTCTCATAGCTAGCAATCAGCCCCAGCATTTT. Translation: CASSSLIASNQPQHF.

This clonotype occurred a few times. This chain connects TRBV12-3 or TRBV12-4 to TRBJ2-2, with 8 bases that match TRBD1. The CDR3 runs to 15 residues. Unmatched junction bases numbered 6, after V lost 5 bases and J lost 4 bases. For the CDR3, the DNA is TGTGCCAGCAGTCCAACGACAGGGGCCACCGGGGAGCTGTTTTTT. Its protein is CASSPTTGATGELFF.

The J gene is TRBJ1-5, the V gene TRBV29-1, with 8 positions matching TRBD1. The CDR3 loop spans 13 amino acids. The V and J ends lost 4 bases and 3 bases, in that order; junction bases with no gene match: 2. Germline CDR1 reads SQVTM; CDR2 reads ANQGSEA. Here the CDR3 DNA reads TGCAGCGTTGGACAGGGGCCCAATCAGCCCCAGCATTTT. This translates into CSVGQGPNQPQHF. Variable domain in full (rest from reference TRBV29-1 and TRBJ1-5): SAVISQKPSRDICQRGTSLTIQCQVDSQVTMMFWYRQQPGQSLTLIATANQGSEATYESGFVIDKFPISRPNLTFSTLTVSNMSPEDSSIYLCSVGQGPNQPQHFGDGTRLSIL.

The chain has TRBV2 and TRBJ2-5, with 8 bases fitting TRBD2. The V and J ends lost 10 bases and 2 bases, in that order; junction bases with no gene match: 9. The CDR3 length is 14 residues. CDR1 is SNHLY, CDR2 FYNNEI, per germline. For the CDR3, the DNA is TGTGCCACCCAGCGGGAGTCGGGACAAGAGACCCAGTACTTC. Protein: CATQRESGQETQYF.

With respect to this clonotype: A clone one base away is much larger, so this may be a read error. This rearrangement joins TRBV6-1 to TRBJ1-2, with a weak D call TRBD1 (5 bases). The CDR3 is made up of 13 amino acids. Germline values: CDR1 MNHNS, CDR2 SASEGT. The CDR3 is CASREGGGYGYTF. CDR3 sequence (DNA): TGTGCCAGCAGGGAAGGTGGGGGCTATGGCTACACCTTC.

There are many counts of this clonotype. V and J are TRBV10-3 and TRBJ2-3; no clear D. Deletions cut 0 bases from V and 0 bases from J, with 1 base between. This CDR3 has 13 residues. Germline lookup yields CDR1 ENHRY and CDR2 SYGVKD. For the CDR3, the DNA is TGTGCCATCAGTGAGTCTAGCACAGATACGCAGTATTTT. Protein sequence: CAISESSTDTQYF.

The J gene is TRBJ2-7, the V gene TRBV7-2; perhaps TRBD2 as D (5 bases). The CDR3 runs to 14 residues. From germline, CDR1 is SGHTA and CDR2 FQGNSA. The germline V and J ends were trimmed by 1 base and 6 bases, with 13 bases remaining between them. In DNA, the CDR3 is TGTGCCAGCAGCTTAGAAAGCGGCCTCAGCGAGCAGTACTTC. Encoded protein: CASSLESGLSEQYF.

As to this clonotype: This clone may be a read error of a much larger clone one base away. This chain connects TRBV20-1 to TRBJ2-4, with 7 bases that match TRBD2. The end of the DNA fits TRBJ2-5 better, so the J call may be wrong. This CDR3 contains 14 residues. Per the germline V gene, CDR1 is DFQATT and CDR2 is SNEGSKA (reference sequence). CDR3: CSAGLVNHEETQYF. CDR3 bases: TGCAGTGCTGGACTAGTAAACCATGAGGAGACCCAGTACTTC.

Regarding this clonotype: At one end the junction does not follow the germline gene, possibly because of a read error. The CDR3 DNA reads TGTGCCAGCAGTTTAGTTCCGGGCCCACTAGCCAAAAACATTCAGTACTTC. The encoded protein is CASSLVPGPLAKNIQYF. This rearrangement joins TRBV7-6 to TRBJ2-4; no clear D. This CDR3 spans 17 amino acids. The germline V gene has CDR1 SGHVS and CDR2 FNYEAQ.

DNA of the CDR3: TGTGCCAGCAGCGCCGGTAGGGGGCGGGAGACCCAGTACTTC. Protein sequence: CASSAGRGRETQYF. The rearrangement links TRBV2 to TRBJ2-5; 7 nucleotides align to TRBD1. CDR1 and CDR2 from the germline V gene are SNHLY and FYNNEI. This CDR3 is built from 14 residues. With 6 bases clipped from V and 5 bases from J, the junction kept 9 bases outside the gene matches.

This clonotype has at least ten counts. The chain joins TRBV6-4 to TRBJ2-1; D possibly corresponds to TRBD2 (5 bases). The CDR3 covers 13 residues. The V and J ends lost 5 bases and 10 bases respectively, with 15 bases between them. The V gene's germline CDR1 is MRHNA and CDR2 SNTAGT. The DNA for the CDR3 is TGTGCCAGCAGTCCCGGGGTAGGTCGCGAGCAGTTCTTC. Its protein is CASSPGVGREQFF.